The 8 T cell receptor beta chains presented below share a single source sample, sequenced in a study of identical twins. TCRdb itself ran the 5' RACE reads through MiXCR, one entry per CDR3 protein. The sample carries around 490,000 distinct CDR3 sequences, over 11% recorded once. A further study also used this sample, focusing on yellow fever vaccine responses in identical twins.

Input material: CD4+ T cells sorted from blood. The receptors stem from a woman between 18 and 29 years old in good health.

This chain uses TRBV6-5 with TRBJ2-7, with TRBD1 identical over 10 bases. Trimming took 0 bases from V and 6 from J; bases not matched to a gene: 5. Germline CDR1 MNHEY, CDR2 SVGAGI. The CDR3 contains 15 residues. This CDR3 is CASSYSGQGLGEQYF. The CDR3 coding sequence is TGTGCCAGCAGTTACTCGGGACAGGGGTTGGGCGAGCAGTACTTC.

The V gene is TRBV7-9, the J gene TRBJ1-1; TRBD1 might be the D (5 bases). Germline loops: CDR1 SEHNR, CDR2 FQNEAQ (reference sequence). This CDR3 spans 14 amino acids. V lost 2 bases to trimming and J lost 5 bases, with 12 bases between them. This CDR3 is CASSLLKSGTEAFF. In nucleotides, the CDR3 is TGTGCCAGCAGCTTATTGAAATCAGGGACTGAAGCTTTCTTT.

The chain has TRBV2 and TRBJ2-7, with a weak D call TRBD2 (6 bases). Germline V gives CDR1 SNHLY, CDR2 FYNNEI. Trimming removed 6 bases at V and 0 bases at J, with 21 bases between. CDR3 size: 17 residues. The CDR3 spells CASRLPSGEENSYEQYF. CDR3 bases: TGTGCCAGCAGACTTCCCTCGGGGGAGGAGAACTCCTACGAGCAGTACTTC.

This clonotype was seen a few times. The chain has TRBV3-1 and TRBJ2-7, with D tentatively TRBD2 (6 bases). The CDR3 has 11 residues. Germline V gene lookup returns CDR1 LGHDT and CDR2 YNNKEL (reference sequence). The ends were cut back, 9 bases at V and 1 base at J, with 7 bases in the middle. DNA of the CDR3: TGTGCCAGTGGGACTTCCTACGAGCAGTACTTC. It is translated as CASGTSYEQYF.

The V call is TRBV6-2 or TRBV6-3, the J call TRBJ2-7; tentative D call: TRBD1 (6 bases). The germline gives CDR1 MNHEY, CDR2 SVGEGT. Trimming left V 2 bases short and J 5 bases short, with 22 bases between. CDR3 length equals 17 residues. CDR3 residues: CASSYPQGSYYRNEQYF. In nucleotides, the CDR3 is TGTGCCAGCAGTTACCCCCAGGGGTCCTACTATCGAAACGAGCAGTACTTC.

This sequence joins TRBV19 and TRBJ2-1, with unresolved D. Germline V gives CDR1 LNHDA, CDR2 SQIVND (reference sequence). The CDR3 is made up of 13 amino acids. The germline V and J ends were trimmed by 2 bases and 5 bases, with 7 bases remaining between them. The CDR3: CASSITGHNEQFF. As DNA, the CDR3 is TGTGCCAGTAGTATAACCGGACACAATGAGCAGTTCTTC.

The chain uses TRBV7-2 and TRBJ2-1; tentatively, D is TRBD1 (6 bases). Per germline, CDR1 SGHTA and CDR2 FQGNSA. V lost 4 bases and J lost 8, with 15 bases in between. CDR3 length: 14 residues. The CDR3 coding sequence is TGTGCCAGCAGCTCCAGGGGAAGTTCGGATGAGCAGTTCTTC. Its protein product is CASSSRGSSDEQFF.

This clonotype was recorded a few times. The CDR3 nucleotides read TGTGCCAGCAGCAAAGCGGGCAGCCTTAAACTAAACATTCAGTACTTC. Its protein is CASSKAGSLKLNIQYF. This sequence joins TRBV7-9 and TRBJ2-4; perhaps TRBD2 as D (6 bases). Germline CDR1 SEHNR, CDR2 FQNEAQ (reference sequence). V was pared by 5 bases and J by 6 bases, with 20 bases between. The CDR3 sequence is 16 residues long.